This T cell receptor (beta chain) was recovered during a study of blood T cell repertoires in COVID-19. Study summary: Whether acute or convalescent, the COVID-19 samples came from the United States, Italy and Spain.

The table lists this clone with a few counts. As processed by the authors: By means of reference gene primer amplification, nucleated cell counts were estimated. Assay: immunoSEQ multiplex PCR; the TCRdb copy retains only in-frame clones and omits some. V, J and clone size derive from that table, while D and trimming were established from the DNA sequence. Of some 26,000 clones in the sample, 72% are singletons; the top ten hold 43%. Germline CDR1 SEHNR, CDR2 FQNEAQ (reference sequence). This CDR3 is 13 amino acids long. The J segment lost 10 bases and the V segment lost 4 bases, leaving 5 bases of the junction unmatched.

The chain joins TRBV7-9 to TRBJ1-1; TRBD1 aligns across 11 bases. Sequencing was carried out using peripheral blood. This clonotype was sampled from a woman older than 75 with acute or convalescent COVID-19. The CDR3 sequence: CASSSDRGLGAFF. CDR3 nucleotide sequence: TGTGCCAGCAGCTCGGACAGGGGGCTGGGAGCTTTCTTT.